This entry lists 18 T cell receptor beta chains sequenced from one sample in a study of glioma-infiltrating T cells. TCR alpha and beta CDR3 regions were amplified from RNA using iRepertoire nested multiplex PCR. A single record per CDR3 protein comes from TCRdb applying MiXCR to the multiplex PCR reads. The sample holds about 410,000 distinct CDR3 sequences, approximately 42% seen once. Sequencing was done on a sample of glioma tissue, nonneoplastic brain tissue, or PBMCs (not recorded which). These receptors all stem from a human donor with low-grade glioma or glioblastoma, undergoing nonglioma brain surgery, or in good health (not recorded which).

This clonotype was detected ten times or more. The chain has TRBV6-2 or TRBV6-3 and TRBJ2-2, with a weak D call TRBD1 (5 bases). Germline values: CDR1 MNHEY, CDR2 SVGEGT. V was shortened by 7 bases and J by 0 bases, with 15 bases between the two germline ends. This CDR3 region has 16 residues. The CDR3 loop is CASTPLGQTNTGELFF. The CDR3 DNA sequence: TGTGCCAGCACTCCTCTGGGGCAGACGAACACCGGGGAGCTGTTTTTT.

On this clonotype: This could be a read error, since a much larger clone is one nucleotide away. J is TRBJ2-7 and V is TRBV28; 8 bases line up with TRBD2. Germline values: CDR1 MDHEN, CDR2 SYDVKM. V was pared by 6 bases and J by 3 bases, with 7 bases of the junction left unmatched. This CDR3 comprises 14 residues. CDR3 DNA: TGTGCCAGCAGCGGGGGGGATTGGATCTACGAGCAGTACTTC. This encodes CASSGGDWIYEQYF.

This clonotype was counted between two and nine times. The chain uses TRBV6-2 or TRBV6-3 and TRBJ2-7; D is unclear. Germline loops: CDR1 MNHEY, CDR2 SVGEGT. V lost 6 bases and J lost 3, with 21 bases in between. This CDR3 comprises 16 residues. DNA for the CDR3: TGTGCCAGCAGCCCATCGTTGACCGACCCCCACTACGAGCAGTACTTC. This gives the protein CASSPSLTDPHYEQYF.

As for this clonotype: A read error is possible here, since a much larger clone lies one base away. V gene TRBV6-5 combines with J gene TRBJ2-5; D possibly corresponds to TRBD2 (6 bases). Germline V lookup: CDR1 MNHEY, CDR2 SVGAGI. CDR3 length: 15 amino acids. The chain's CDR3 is CASSYMAGPQETRYF. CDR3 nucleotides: TGTGCCAGCAGTTACATGGCGGGGCCCCAAGAGACCCGGTACTTC.

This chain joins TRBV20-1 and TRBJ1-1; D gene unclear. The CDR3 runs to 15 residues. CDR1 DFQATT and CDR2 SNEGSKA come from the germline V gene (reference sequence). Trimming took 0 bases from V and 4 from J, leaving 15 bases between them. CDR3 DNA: TGCAGTGCTAGAGATCTGGTGGGAGGGAGCACTGAAGCTTTCTTT. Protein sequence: CSARDLVGGSTEAFF.

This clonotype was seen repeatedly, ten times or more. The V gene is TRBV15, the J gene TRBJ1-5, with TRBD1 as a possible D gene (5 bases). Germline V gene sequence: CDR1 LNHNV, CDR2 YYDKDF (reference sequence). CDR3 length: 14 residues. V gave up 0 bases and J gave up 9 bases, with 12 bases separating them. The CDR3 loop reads CATSRDGAEGPQHF. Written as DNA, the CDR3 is TGTGCCACCAGCAGAGATGGGGCAGAGGGGCCCCAGCATTTT. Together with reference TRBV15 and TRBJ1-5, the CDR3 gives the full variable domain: DAMVIQNPRYQVTQFGKPVTLSCSQTLNHNVMYWYQQKSSQAPKLLFHYYDKDFNNEADTPDNFQSRRPNTSFCFLDIRSPGLGDTAMYLCATSRDGAEGPQHFGDGTRLSIL.

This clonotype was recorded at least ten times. CDR3 sequence reads: CASSLPGDTDTQYF. The CDR3 nucleotides read TGTGCCAGCAGTTTACCCGGGGACACAGATACGCAGTATTTT. The gene calls are TRBV27 and TRBJ2-3; weak D call: TRBD2 (5 bases). The CDR3 covers 14 residues. Germline CDR1 MNHEY, CDR2 SMNVEV (reference sequence). Between the trimmed V and J ends, which lost 2 bases and 2 bases, there was a span of 8 bases.

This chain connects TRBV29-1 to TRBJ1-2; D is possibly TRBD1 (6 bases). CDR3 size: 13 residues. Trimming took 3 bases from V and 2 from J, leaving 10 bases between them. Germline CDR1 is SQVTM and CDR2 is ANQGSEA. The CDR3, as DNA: TGCAGCGTTGAGGACAGATGGAACTATGGCTACACCTTC. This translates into CSVEDRWNYGYTF. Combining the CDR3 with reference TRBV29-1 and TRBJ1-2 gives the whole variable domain SAVISQKPSRDICQRGTSLTIQCQVDSQVTMMFWYRQQPGQSLTLIATANQGSEATYESGFVIDKFPISRPNLTFSTLTVSNMSPEDSSIYLCSVEDRWNYGYTFGSGTRLTVV.

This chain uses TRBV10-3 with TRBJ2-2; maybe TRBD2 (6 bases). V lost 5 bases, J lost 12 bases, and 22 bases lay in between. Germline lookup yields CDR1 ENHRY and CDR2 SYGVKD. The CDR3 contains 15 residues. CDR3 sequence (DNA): TGTGCCATCAGTAACTCCGGGACTCATAACGGCAAGCTGTTTTTT. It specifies CAISNSGTHNGKLFF.

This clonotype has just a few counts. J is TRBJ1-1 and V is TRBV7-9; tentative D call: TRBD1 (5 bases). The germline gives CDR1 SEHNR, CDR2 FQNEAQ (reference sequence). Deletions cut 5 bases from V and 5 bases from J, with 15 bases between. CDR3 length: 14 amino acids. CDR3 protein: CASSRGPARTEAFF. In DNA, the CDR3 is TGTGCCAGCAGCAGGGGACCGGCGAGGACTGAAGCTTTCTTT.

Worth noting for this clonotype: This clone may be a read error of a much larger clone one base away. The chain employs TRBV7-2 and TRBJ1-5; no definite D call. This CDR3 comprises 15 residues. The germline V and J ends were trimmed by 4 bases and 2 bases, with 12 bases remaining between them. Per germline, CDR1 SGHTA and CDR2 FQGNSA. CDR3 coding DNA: TGTGCCAGCAGCTCCCATCTGGTTGGCAATCAGCCCCAGCATTTT. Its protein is CASSSHLVGNQPQHF.

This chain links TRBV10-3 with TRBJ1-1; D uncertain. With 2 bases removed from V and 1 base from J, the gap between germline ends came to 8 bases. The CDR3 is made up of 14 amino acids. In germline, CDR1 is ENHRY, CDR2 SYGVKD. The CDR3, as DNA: TGTGCCATCAGTGAGCTAGACAAGAACACTGAAGCTTTCTTT. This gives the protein CAISELDKNTEAFF.

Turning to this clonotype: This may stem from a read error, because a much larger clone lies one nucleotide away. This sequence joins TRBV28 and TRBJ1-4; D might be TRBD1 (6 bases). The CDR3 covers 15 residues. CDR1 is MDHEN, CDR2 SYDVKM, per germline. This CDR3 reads CASSSLRGAREKLSF. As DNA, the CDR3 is TGTGCCAGCAGTTCCCTCCGGGGGGCTAGGGAAAAACTGTCTTTT.

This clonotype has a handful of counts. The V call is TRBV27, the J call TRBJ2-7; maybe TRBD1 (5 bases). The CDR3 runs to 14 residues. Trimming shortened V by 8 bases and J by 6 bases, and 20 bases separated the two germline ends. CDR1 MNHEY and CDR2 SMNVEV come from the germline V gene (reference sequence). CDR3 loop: CASPVRRVRGEQYF. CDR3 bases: TGTGCCAGCCCCGTCCGACGGGTTAGGGGCGAGCAGTACTTC.

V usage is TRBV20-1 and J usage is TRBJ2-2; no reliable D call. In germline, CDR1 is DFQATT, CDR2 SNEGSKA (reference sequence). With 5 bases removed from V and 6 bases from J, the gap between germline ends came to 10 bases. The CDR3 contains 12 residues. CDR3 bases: TGCAGTGCTTCGCGCCCGTCCGGGGAGCTGTTTTTT. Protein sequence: CSASRPSGELFF.

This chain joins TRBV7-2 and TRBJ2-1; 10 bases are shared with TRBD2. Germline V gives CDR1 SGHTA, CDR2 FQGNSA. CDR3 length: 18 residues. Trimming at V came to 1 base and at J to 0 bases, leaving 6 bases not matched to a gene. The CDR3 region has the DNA TGTGCCAGCAGCTTAGGGACTAGCGGTTCTCGCTCCTACAATGAGCAGTTCTTC. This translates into CASSLGTSGSRSYNEQFF.

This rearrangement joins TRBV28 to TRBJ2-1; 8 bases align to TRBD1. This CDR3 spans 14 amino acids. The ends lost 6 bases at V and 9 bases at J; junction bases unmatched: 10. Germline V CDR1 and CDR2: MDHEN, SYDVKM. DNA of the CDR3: TGTGCCAGCAGGCGGACAGGGACCCTGCGTGAGCAGTTCTTC. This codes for CASRRTGTLREQFF.

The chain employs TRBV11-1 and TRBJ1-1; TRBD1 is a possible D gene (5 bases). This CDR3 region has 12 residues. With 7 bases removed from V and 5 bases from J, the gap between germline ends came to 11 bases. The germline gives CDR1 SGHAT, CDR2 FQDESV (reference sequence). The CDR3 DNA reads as TGTGCCAGCAAGCAGGGATGGACTGAAGCTTTCTTT. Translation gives CASKQGWTEAFF.